The text below deals with one T cell receptor beta chain. Its target antigen remains unknown. Qualities for individual bases were not recorded, and no much larger clone is one base off. Using the immunoSEQ two-step multiplex PCR at survey-level depth, TRB CDR3 regions were amplified from genomic DNA. Each PCR was spiked with synthetic inline TR CDR3 controls spanning all V-J pairings to estimate template counts and remove amplification bias. Reads were processed so that amplification and sequencing bias were reduced, and quantification was performed against synthetic TR CDR3 analogs. The paper's data handling went like this. Raw data were processed in ImmunoSEQ Analyzer, with out-of-frame sequences and CDR3s containing stop codons removed, and gene names were assigned according to IMGT nomenclature. Repertoire diversity was summarized as normalized Shannon entropy, defined as 1 minus Pielou's evenness. TRB sequences were considered identical only when V gene, J gene and CDR3 were shared. Public PML clonotypes were CDR3s shared by two or more PML-onset samples but absent earlier, in controls, and in public databases. CDR3 amino acid composition by position was analyzed with Skylign using the observed count method. TCRdb stores this immuneACCESS table with in-frame sequences only. Part of the clones is absent; in the studies checked, under half of the shortfall reflects unresolved V genes, and no reason is known for the rest. V and J calls and clone size come straight from that table; D and trimming were deduced from the DNA. The sample includes about 32,000 clones, with 85% to 95% observed a single time. Around 2.1% of the sample lies in the top ten.

The meaning of the sample's time point label: before natalizumab initiation. Every listed patient had received interferon beta before, and every PML patient was female. T0 blood samples were collected before the first natalizumab infusion. Isolation of peripheral blood mononuclear cells was performed by Ficoll-Hypaque density gradient centrifugation. Sequences ENHRY (CDR1) and SYGVKD (CDR2) are obtained from the germline V gene. From cysteine to phenylalanine, the CDR3 is 16 amino acids long. Here the CDR3 DNA is all that survives: 48 bases in frame from base 1. From V the trimming removes 3 bases and from J it removes 3 bases, while the gene matches leave 10 bases of the junction unaccounted for. This entry belongs to a study of multiple sclerosis patients with progressive multifocal leukoencephalopathy (dated by TCRdb to the late 2010s). The study in broad terms: Roughly five natalizumab-treated MS patients who did not develop PML were used as controls and were sampled longitudinally. Longitudinal follow-up was performed in two natalizumab-treated patients who later developed PML, from before therapy through 6 and 12 months to PML onset. The study examined peripheral T and B cells of MS patients who developed PML (4 under natalizumab, 1 after alemtuzumab) and treated patients who did not. The goal was to find JC virus-specific or public T-cell expansions that arose at the time of PML onset.

General findings and caveats noted by the study authors: When PML developed, no shared TRBV or TRBJ gene usage and no preferred TRBV-TRBJ pairings were found. Given the small, descriptive cohort, it remained unclear whether the study findings reflect JC virus infection or general immunocompromise. In most PML patients, lower normalized Shannon entropy suggested less diverse TRB repertoires, while the natalizumab-treated controls had values close to 1. TRB clones with frequency above 0.5% were observed only in PML patients, but the clones expanded at PML onset were found to be already present before and during natalizumab therapy. Analysis was limited to peripheral blood, even though cerebrospinal fluid or brain lymphocytes might be more informative for natalizumab-associated PML.

The TCR was taken from a man aged 25 to 40 with multiple sclerosis. The receptor chain draws on TRBV10-3 and TRBJ2-5, with 7 central nucleotides matching TRBD1. Input material: PBMCs. The nucleotide sequence reads TGTGCCATCAGTGAAGGGCGAACGGGGACAGAAGAGACCCAGTACTTC. Translated, this is CAISEGRTGTEETQYF.